Below, 24 T cell receptor beta chains from the same sample are listed, as sequenced in a study of T-cell reconstitution after alpha-beta-depleted transplantation in children. A TCRbeta library incorporating unique molecular identifiers was prepared. TCRdb used MiXCR to reprocess the PCR reads, holding one entry per CDR3 protein. The sample records about 130,000 distinct CDR3 sequences, approximately 8.7% being singletons. Specimen: PBMCs, mostly from graft donor cells, collected 180 days after TCRalphabeta/CD19-depleted stem cell transplant. Every receptor here comes from a girl less than two years old who had a stem cell transplant for combined immunodeficiency, so the T cells may come from the graft donor.

The chain has TRBV12-3 or TRBV12-4 and TRBJ2-7; a weak D match, TRBD1 (7 bases). V shed 7 bases and J shed 3 bases, with 19 bases lying between them. The CDR3 totals 15 residues. The CDR3 region has the DNA TGTGCCAGCACCGTGAGGGCAGGGGGAGGCTACGAGCAGTACTTC. Translated: CASTVRAGGGYEQYF.

The rearrangement links TRBV7-9 to TRBJ2-5, with 9 bases matching TRBD1. J lost 4 bases, V lost 4 bases, and 10 bases had no gene match. This CDR3 region has 16 residues. Germline V gene lookup returns CDR1 SEHNR and CDR2 FQNEAQ (reference sequence). CDR3 coding DNA: TGTGCCAGCAGCTCCTCGGACAGGGGCGGGGGAGAGACCCAGTACTTC. It translates to CASSSSDRGGGETQYF.

This clonotype was found a few times. The J gene is TRBJ2-1, the V gene TRBV4-3; no definite D call. Trimming took off 1 base at V and 0 bases at J, with 7 bases between the two ends. The CDR3 spans 15 residues. The germline CDR1 and CDR2 sequences are LGHNA and YSLEER. The CDR3 sequence is CASSQVPSSYNEQFF. The CDR3 nucleotides are TGCGCCAGCAGCCAAGTCCCCAGCTCCTACAATGAGCAGTTCTTC.

The J gene is TRBJ1-2, the V gene TRBV20-1; 8 bases are a match to TRBD1. Germline CDR1 is DFQATT and CDR2 is SNEGSKA (reference sequence). This CDR3 comprises 13 residues. V shed 6 bases, J shed 1 base, and the junction held 4 bases outside the gene matches. CDR3 nucleotides: TGCAGTGCCAGGGGACAGGTTAACTATGGCTACACCTTC. Its translation is CSARGQVNYGYTF.

A few counts support this clonotype. The chain couples TRBV11-3 to TRBJ2-3; 7 nucleotides align to TRBD2. The CDR3 length is 14 residues. The V gene end was trimmed by 5 bases and the J gene end by 4 bases; junction bases not matched to a gene: 6. Germline CDR1 SGHNT, CDR2 YENEEA. The CDR3 coding sequence is TGTGCCAGCAGCGTGACTAGCAGCCCAGATACGCAGTATTTT. Protein: CASSVTSSPDTQYF.

This clonotype showed up many times. This chain connects TRBV12-3 or TRBV12-4 to TRBJ2-5, with D unresolved. The CDR3 consists of 13 residues. V was shortened by 5 bases and J by 7 bases, with 14 bases between the two germline ends. CDR3 residues: CASSPRAKGTQYF. CDR3 nucleotides: TGTGCCAGCAGTCCCCGGGCCAAAGGGACCCAGTACTTC.

A few counts support this clonotype. The chain uses TRBV7-8 and TRBJ2-1, with 8 bases fitting TRBD2. Germline CDR1 and CDR2: SGHVS and FQNEAQ. The junction had 6 bases not matched to a gene; V was cut back by 3 bases and J by 5 bases. The CDR3 extends over 15 amino acids. DNA for the CDR3: TGTGCCAGCAGCTTGGCCGGGACTAGTCACAATGAGCAGTTCTTC. This encodes CASSLAGTSHNEQFF.

This clonotype appeared a few times. This sequence joins TRBV30 and TRBJ2-1; D ambiguous. V was pared by 1 base and J by 4 bases, with 2 bases between. Germline V gives CDR1 GTSNPN, CDR2 SVGIG (reference sequence). This CDR3 has 11 residues. This chain's CDR3 is CAWSEYNEQFF. As DNA, the CDR3 is TGTGCCTGGAGTGAGTACAATGAGCAGTTCTTC.

The chain recombines TRBV10-3 with TRBJ2-3, with a weak D call TRBD2 (6 bases). Trimming shortened V by 0 bases and J by 0 bases, and 10 bases separated the two germline ends. The germline V gene encodes CDR1 ENHRY and CDR2 SYGVKD. This CDR3 is 16 amino acids long. The CDR3 region is CAISESYRGSTDTQYF. As DNA, the CDR3 is TGTGCCATCAGTGAGTCTTACCGGGGGAGCACAGATACGCAGTATTTT.

The J gene is TRBJ2-7, the V gene TRBV7-9, with 7 bases identical to TRBD1. The V segment lost 5 bases and the J segment 3 bases; nucleotides outside the gene matches: 10. Germline CDR1 and CDR2: SEHNR and FQNEAQ (reference sequence). The CDR3 runs to 15 residues. The CDR3 DNA is TGTGCCAGCAGCCCGAGCCCGGGACAGTTCTACGAGCAGTACTTC. Translating gives CASSPSPGQFYEQYF.

The J gene is TRBJ1-4, the V gene TRBV7-3, with D unresolved. From germline, CDR1 is SGHTA and CDR2 FQGTGA. CDR3 length: 15 residues. V dropped 1 base and J dropped 6 bases, with 12 bases sitting between them. The DNA for the CDR3 is TGTGCCAGCAGCTTAAGAGGATTGGTGCATGAAAAACTGTTTTTT. This sequence encodes CASSLRGLVHEKLFF.

The rearrangement links TRBV11-2 to TRBJ2-2; TRBD1 is a possible D gene (5 bases). The length of the CDR3 is 15 residues. CDR1 SGHAT and CDR2 FQNNGV come from the germline V gene. V lost 4 bases, J lost 1 base, and 10 bases lay in between. The CDR3 spells CASSSQGMNTGELFF. DNA for the CDR3: TGTGCCAGCAGCTCCCAGGGCATGAACACCGGGGAGCTGTTTTTT.

This chain links TRBV7-2 with TRBJ2-5, with TRBD2 as a possible D gene (7 bases). CDR3 length: 15 residues. The germline V and J ends were trimmed by 3 bases and 4 bases, with 15 bases remaining between them. Germline CDR1 and CDR2: SGHTA and FQGNSA. CDR3 amino acids: CASSLTGGEGETQYF. CDR3 coding DNA: TGTGCCAGCAGCTTGACGGGGGGCGAGGGAGAGACCCAGTACTTC.

This clonotype showed up just a few times. The rearrangement uses TRBV10-3 and TRBJ2-1; the match to TRBD2 covers 12 bases. The CDR3 has 18 residues. Germline CDR1 and CDR2: ENHRY and SYGVKD. The junction had 10 bases not matched to a gene; V was cut back by 6 bases and J by 1 base. CDR3 in DNA: TGTGCCATCAGACCGGGGCTAGCGGGGGGGGCTTCCTACAATGAGCAGTTCTTC. Translation gives CAIRPGLAGGASYNEQFF.

This clonotype came up a few times. The chain links TRBV19 to TRBJ2-6; D might be TRBD1 (6 bases). The V end lost 7 bases, the J end lost 2 bases, and 12 bases lay between the germline ends. This CDR3 comprises 15 residues. The V gene's germline CDR1 is LNHDA and CDR2 SQIVND (reference sequence). CDR3 bases: TGTGCCAGTAAGGGACACAGGGCTGGGGCCAACGTCCTGACTTTC. Its translation is CASKGHRAGANVLTF.

The chain has TRBV20-1 and TRBJ2-1; 10 bases line up with TRBD2. Germline CDR1 reads DFQATT; CDR2 reads SNEGSKA (reference sequence). V was pared by 6 bases and J by 8 bases, with 13 bases of the junction left unmatched. CDR3 length equals 15 residues. DNA for the CDR3: TGCAGTGCCACGGCTCTAGCGGGGGAACGACATGAGCAGTTCTTC. It yields the protein CSATALAGERHEQFF.

This clonotype was observed at least ten times. The chain's CDR3 is CAIASGRGYEQYF. The CDR3 region has the DNA TGTGCCATCGCTAGCGGGAGAGGCTACGAGCAGTACTTC. This chain connects TRBV10-3 to TRBJ2-7; 10 positions agree with TRBD2. Germline V gives CDR1 ENHRY, CDR2 SYGVKD. V dropped 8 bases and J dropped 3; count of bases not matched to a gene: 4. The length of the CDR3 is 13 residues.

The CDR3 loop is CASSQGPSARETQYF. In DNA form, the CDR3 reads TGTGCCAGCAGCCAAGGGCCTAGCGCCCGAGAGACCCAGTACTTC. This chain uses TRBV7-2 with TRBJ2-5, with a possible D match to TRBD2 (6 bases). Trimming removed 5 bases at V and 4 bases at J, with 17 bases between. Germline CDR1 and CDR2: SGHTA and FQGNSA. This CDR3 is 15 amino acids long.

In DNA form, the CDR3 reads TGTGCCAGCCTAAGGCAGGGGCCGAATTCACCCCTCCACTTT. This translates into CASLRQGPNSPLHF. The gene calls are TRBV2 and TRBJ1-6, with D tentatively TRBD1 (6 bases). This CDR3 spans 14 amino acids. The germline V gene has CDR1 SNHLY and CDR2 FYNNEI. Trimming left V 8 bases short and J 7 bases short, with 15 bases between.

The genes are TRBV29-1 and TRBJ2-1; D is possibly TRBD2 (5 bases). In germline, CDR1 is SQVTM, CDR2 ANQGSEA. This CDR3 contains 11 residues. V lost 3 bases, J lost 13 bases, and 13 bases lay in between. The CDR3 here is CSVDEGLGQFF. CDR3 sequence (DNA): TGCAGCGTTGACGAGGGCCTCGGACAGTTCTTC.

This clonotype was detected only a few times. This rearrangement joins TRBV9 to TRBJ1-3; D gene ambiguous. Per germline, CDR1 SGDLS and CDR2 YYNGEE. V was trimmed by 1 base and J by 0 bases, leaving 17 bases between them. The CDR3 consists of 18 residues. This CDR3 reads CASSVHHKDGYSGNTIYF. CDR3 bases: TGTGCCAGCAGCGTACACCACAAGGACGGATACTCTGGAAACACCATATATTTT.

The CDR3 DNA sequence: TGCAGTGCTCCGACTAGCGGCCCCTACAATGAGCAGTTCTTC. Its protein product is CSAPTSGPYNEQFF. The V gene is TRBV20-1, the J gene TRBJ2-1, with 9 bases fitting TRBD2. CDR3 size: 14 residues. Germline lookup yields CDR1 DFQATT and CDR2 SNEGSKA (reference sequence). V lost 5 bases, J lost 2 bases, and 4 bases stayed unmatched.

This clonotype has a handful of counts. V gene TRBV29-1 combines with J gene TRBJ2-3; D not certain. This CDR3 contains 11 residues. Looked up from germline, CDR1 is SQVTM and CDR2 is ANQGSEA. With 4 bases removed from V and 4 bases from J, the gap between germline ends came to 6 bases. The CDR3 sequence: CSVGLADTQYF. The CDR3 nucleotides read TGCAGCGTTGGTCTGGCAGATACGCAGTATTTT.

The gene calls are TRBV29-1 and TRBJ1-2; the D is unclear. The germline CDR1 and CDR2 sequences are SQVTM and ANQGSEA. V was pared by 5 bases and J by 8 bases, with 18 bases between. The CDR3 is 13 residues long. The CDR3 region is CSVQSSVVRGYTF. The CDR3 DNA is TGCAGCGTTCAAAGTTCGGTAGTGAGGGGCTACACCTTC.